What follows is one T cell receptor (beta chain) and its context. Its antigen is unidentified. This sample is part of a study of PD-1 blockade in classical Hodgkin lymphoma. Study-wide results and limits: Relapsed/refractory patients reportedly had the lowest baseline TCR diversity, below newly diagnosed patients, who were below healthy donors.

Time point specified: newly diagnosed, previously untreated cHL patient sample. V shed 3 bases, J shed 1 base, and the junction held 4 bases outside the gene matches. The CDR3 length is 15 residues. The germline V gene has CDR1 SGHRS and CDR2 YFSETQ. The data were produced by immunoSEQ multiplex PCR, yet TCRdb's version contains in-frame clones alone and is incomplete. Among about 47,000 clones listed, roughly 93% were seen once. This chain links TRBV5-1 with TRBJ2-5, with 9 bases identical to TRBD2. The sequencing input was peripheral blood mononuclear cells (PBMCs). The source of this sequence is a human donor with classical Hodgkin lymphoma. The chain's CDR3 is CASSSGSGSQETQYF. DNA for the CDR3: TGCGCCAGCAGCTCGGGTAGCGGGAGCCAAGAGACCCAGTACTTC.